This T cell receptor (beta chain) was recorded in a study of cytomegalovirus exposure and HLA in healthy donors (dated 2017 in TCRdb). Regarding the complete study: An earlier analysis of roughly 500 of the donors reported approximately 300 Gb of sequence data and 100 million to 120 million unique TCR beta sequences obtained from around 170 million T cells. The study was designed to test whether signatures of past pathogen exposure could be identified by cataloging public T cell receptors. Alongside the repertoire data, information on donor age, sex, ethnicity and CMV serostatus was compiled. A later analysis re-examined previously published TCR beta repertoires from several hundred donors and added high-resolution HLA genotyping to investigate patterns of TCR occurrence. The study combined high-throughput TCR immunosequencing, statistical association of individual TCRs with disease status, and machine learning to predict cytomegalovirus infection status. All discovery cohort repertoires had been generated using a single sequencing platform. HLA typing included class I and class II loci at four-digit resolution. In a later genetic analysis, genome-wide SNP genotypes for about three fifths of the roughly 670 donors were used, and that subset was treated as a discovery cohort. An earlier analysis of roughly 600 of the donors used high-throughput TCR beta sequencing to judge whether each TCR beta V gene segment behaved as functional or pseudogenic. The later analysis used no new phenotypic data to find candidate immune exposures, relying instead on TCR beta sequences and their occurrence across donors. In addition to the first cohort of several hundred subjects, a separate validation cohort of over 90 different subjects was used. The genetic ancestry cluster associated with self-reported Caucasian donors included approximately 85% of the approximately 430 genotyped donors. Several DR-DQ haplotypes were treated as single units for association and clustering because of strong linkage in the cohort. Among about 360 genotyped donors of the cohort, an average of 235,054 unique TCR beta nucleotide sequences were sequenced per donor, about a sixth of them non-productive. The number of donors typed differed by locus, with 629-630 for A, B, C, DRB1 and DQB1, around 520 for DQA1, 600 to 610 for DPA1, and 472 for DPB1. The study profiled the T cell repertoires of about 720 subjects by immunosequencing and related them to cytomegalovirus serostatus. An early release covering 550 to 700 HLA-typed donors comprised about 310 gigabases of sequencing data and roughly 86 million unique TCR sequences.

The paper as a whole reports these results and caveats: Specific HLA alleles were associated with about 17,000 TCR beta sequences at a false discovery rate of 0.05 in a later analysis. Several of the top co-occurrence clusters appeared to be linked to parvovirus B19, influenza, CMV and Epstein-Barr virus, according to a later analysis. Compared with equally common non-associated chains, HLA-associated TCR beta chains in a later analysis were more clonally expanded and had lower generation probabilities. Only TCR beta chains were sequenced in this cohort, and the absence of alpha or paired-chain data limited detectable features. The study gave a list of 150 to 200 TCR beta chains associated with cytomegalovirus. Presence/absence analyses assumed roughly uniform sequencing depth across donors, an assumption that may not hold. A further reported finding was that TCR beta sequences accurately predicted the HLA-A and HLA-B alleles for most subjects in the first cohort. In vitro tests confirmed that a few of the cytomegalovirus-associated TCR beta chains recognize cytomegalovirus antigens. Because some donors lacked HLA typing at each locus, the association tests relied only on the typed subset. When HLA alleles, especially DR and DQ, strongly co-occurred, TCR associations were difficult to assign to individual alleles. Broadly in line with IMGT annotations, most TCR beta V segments showed up in productive rearrangements about 90% or about 30% of the time in an earlier analysis of several hundred of the donors. A later analysis found that most CMV-associated TCR beta chains appeared HLA-restricted, with HLA associations seemingly driven largely by CMV exposure. According to a later genetic analysis, donors in an Asian-associated ancestry cluster had fewer N-insertions in productive TCRs than the roughly 670-donor mean. The authors suggested that the approach could potentially be generalized to other disease states and immunological phenotypes. Cytomegalovirus status was reported to be diagnosed by the classifier with high specificity and sensitivity in both the original and validation cohorts. Because counts were too low, around 17 rarely observed V segments, including chromosome 9 orphons, were left out of the earlier analysis of some 600 of the donors. Correlated functional status among segregating V segments might be attributable to linkage disequilibrium, but an unknown experimental factor could not be ruled out. The 87-base-pair reads could not distinguish some IMGT-functional V segments, including TRBV6-2 and TRBV6-3, so those segments were excluded. While some public TCRs were present in many individuals, most TCR sequences turned up only very rarely across donors. Immune exposure information for the cohort was limited to CMV serostatus. In a later analysis, TCR association rates were found to vary across HLA loci, with the most associated TCRs seen for DRB1 alleles and the fewest for HLA-C alleles. A group of highly shared sequence variants was considered likely to be a technical artifact of the sequencing pipeline. In a later genetic analysis, a missense DCLRE1C variant was associated with V-gene and J-gene trimming of TCR beta chains, and the association was replicated in an independent cohort.

In total, approximately 700 healthy bone marrow donors made up the cohort. At the time of sampling, all cohort members were nominally healthy, though unrecorded immune exposures were likely present. The donor tested CMV seropositive, placing the donor among the 290 or so seropositive members of the cohort. Each donor provided a peripheral blood sample, and peripheral blood mononuclear cells were used for TCR beta sequencing. The Qiagen DNeasy Blood Extraction Kit was used to extract genomic DNA from the blood cell samples. Library creation used the immunoSEQ multiplex PCR assay. For the multiplex PCR, a mixture combining 60 forward primers for TCR Vbeta segments and 13 reverse primers for TCR Jbeta segments was used. A multiplex PCR assay on genomic DNA amplified the CDR3 region of rearranged TCR beta genes. Amplified TCR beta libraries were sequenced as 87-base-pair reads on the Illumina HiSeq System. The study's processing was this. Across the 600 to 700 repertoires, a later analysis counted tens of millions of unique TCR beta chains, some 11 million of which were shared by at least two donors. Raw reads were error-corrected and collapsed into unique sequences with a nearest-neighbor algorithm that merged closely related sequences to remove PCR and sequencing errors. V, D and J gene segments were assigned by aligning CDR3 sequences to IMGT reference sequences. For a sequence to be retained, a match of at least six nucleotides to both a V gene segment and a J gene segment was required. A rearrangement counted as productive if the CDR3 had no stop codons and remained in frame with V and J, and every other rearrangement counted as non-productive. CDR3 was defined according to IMGT convention as the region running from the second conserved V-encoded cysteine to the conserved J-encoded phenylalanine. In an earlier analysis of around 570 of the donors, sequences lacking an unambiguous match to a single V gene segment were excluded. In an earlier analysis of 500 to 750 of the donors, V segments were called functional above 56.7% productive rearrangements and were called segregating when the between-donor standard deviation exceeded 5%. To diagnose cytomegalovirus status from the catalog of TCR beta chain sequences, a statistical classification framework was built. In a later analysis, V and J genes were assigned by comparing TCR nucleotide sequences against IMGT/GENE-DB human TR gene sequences. A later analysis assigned CDR3 sequences and most-parsimonious VDJ recombination scenarios with the TCRdist pipeline. In a later analysis, each TCR beta chain was defined by its CDR3 amino acid sequence together with its V-gene family, and reads without a unique V-gene family were excluded. To address suspected cross-contamination and a sequencing artifact, a later analysis removed around 600 highly shared, low-generation-probability nucleotide sequences. In a later analysis, a clonal expansion index for each public chain was calculated from normalized within-repertoire ranks of inferred template counts. In a later analysis, generation probabilities were computed using a VDJ recombination model fitted to out-of-frame rearrangements, and the results were checked against IGoR. A later analysis scored TCR-TCR, TCR-HLA and TCR-CMV co-occurrence with hypergeometric tests, applying a repertoire-size bias correction to TCR pairs. A later analysis estimated false discovery rates by permuting HLA or CMV assignments 20 times. In a later analysis, co-occurring TCRs were grouped with DBSCAN, and TCRdist sequence similarity was added when clustering was performed within HLA-allele-positive subsets. Repertoires with fewer than 30,000 or more than 120,000 public chains, plus five repertoires with anomalous nucleotide sharing, were excluded from co-occurrence clustering. In TCRdb, the immuneACCESS table is reduced to in-frame sequences with V and J assigned. These tables do not hold every clone; where another copy was compared, an unresolved V gene accounts for under half, and the others remain unexplained. V, J and clone size were drawn from that table, and D and trimming were deduced from the DNA. The table for this sample lists about 90,000 clones; over 55% of them were counted only once. The ten largest make up about a sixth of the sample.

In the case of this clone: It lacks a known antigen. No base qualities exist here, and no much larger clone lies one base off it.

Trimming accounts for 4 bases at V and 3 bases at J, while the number of junction bases matched to no gene is 17. Including the terminal cysteine and phenylalanine, the CDR3 comprises 18 residues. Only the CDR3 DNA stays, 54 bases, in frame from base 1. The germline V gene (reference sequence) specifies SGHNT as CDR1 and YYREEE as CDR2. Sequencing input: PBMCs. The receptor was derived from a woman aged 18-29 years in good health and CMV-seropositive. Here the chain combines TRBV5-4 and TRBJ2-5; 8 bases in the junction line up with TRBD1. The CDR3 has the sequence CASSPNENQGAAEETQYF. The bases are TGTGCCAGCAGCCCGAACGAAAACCAGGGGGCCGCGGAAGAGACCCAGTACTTC. This CDR3, with the reference TRBV5-4 and TRBJ2-5 proteins standing in past its ends, gives the full variable domain ETGVTQSPTHLIKTRGQQVTLRCSSQSGHNTVSWYQQALGQGPQFIFQYYREEENGRGNFPPRFSGLQFPNYSSELNVNALELDDSALYLCASSPNENQGAAEETQYFGPGTRLLVL.